Listed below are T cell receptor beta chains from one sample, sequenced in a study of blood T cell repertoires in COVID-19. Assay used: immunoSEQ multiplex PCR; TCRdb lists only in-frame clones, some missing. The sample records 250,000 or so clones, approximately 86% being singletons. Sequencing was done on a sample of peripheral blood. These receptors were obtained from a man aged 30-40 years with active or convalescent COVID-19. CDR3s include the opening cysteine and the closing phenylalanine or tryptophan. D genes are given only for firm matches.

v_call d_call cdr3_aa
TRBV19 NA CASSIGGDGNTGELFF
TRBV14 TRBD2 CASSQVSGGRTGELFF
TRBV19 NA CASSFPGGGGETQYF
TRBV12-5 NA CASGLGGREKLFF
TRBV30 NA CAWTGDLYEQFF
TRBV9 TRBD1 CASSTSPGQSTDTQYF
TRBV18 NA CASSPRGDGPGELFF
TRBV7-8 TRBD2 CASSSLAGGLDEQFF
TRBV7-3 NA CASSSSGGLLEAFF
TRBV28 NA CASTPSGFREQYF
TRBV11-2 TRBD1 CASSGSWTGSAQETQYF
TRBV5-1 TRBD2 CASCPGTSQETQYF
TRBV5-4 TRBD1 CASSLGQGLASPLHF
TRBV4-2 NA CASSPEDRKFSNQPQHF
TRBV2 NA CASRRAGYGYTF
TRBV5-1 TRBD1 CASSLGQGANTQETQYF
TRBV9 NA CASSHDSRSTDTQYF
TRBV6-1 NA CASSEEGHTAFEQYF
TRBV27 NA CASCCDSEAGEQFF
TRBV5-6 NA CASSLAGWPNTEAFF
TRBV3-1/TRBV3-2 NA CASSPRGSGNTIYF
TRBV7-2 TRBD2 CASSSGLAGGNEQYF
TRBV7-2 NA CASSLAERTELHF
TRBV7-2 NA CASSLPGPVNAFF
TRBV5-1 TRBD1 CASSGATGGFDEKLFF
TRBV6-5 TRBD1 CASSRTGRGNEQFF
TRBV5-1 NA CASSLDPSGVGYTF
TRBV28 NA CASSLSVRGGDGYTF
TRBV6-5 NA CASRPAWADNQPQHF
TRBV13 NA CASSLAGTQYF
TRBV30 TRBD1 CAWGQGRGDSNQPQHF
TRBV21-1 NA CASSKSRGRAGELFF
TRBV9 NA CASSVVRETGELFF
TRBV7-2 NA CASSLAGGSDTQYF
TRBV10-2 TRBD1 CASSESFRGIEKLFF
TRBV5-1 TRBD1 CASSFIMGQGSADTQYF
TRBV6-5 NA CASSYASLGGYTF
TRBV19 TRBD1 CASKRGQGGYSPLHF